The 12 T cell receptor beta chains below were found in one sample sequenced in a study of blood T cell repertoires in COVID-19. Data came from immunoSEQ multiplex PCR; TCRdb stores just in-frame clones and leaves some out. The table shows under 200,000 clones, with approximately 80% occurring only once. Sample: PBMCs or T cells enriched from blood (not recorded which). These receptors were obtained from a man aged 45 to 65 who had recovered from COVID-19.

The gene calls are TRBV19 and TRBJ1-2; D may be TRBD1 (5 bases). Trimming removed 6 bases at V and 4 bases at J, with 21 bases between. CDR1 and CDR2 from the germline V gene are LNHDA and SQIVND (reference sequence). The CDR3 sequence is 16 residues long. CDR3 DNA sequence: TGTGCCAGTAGCCCCGGGGGTAGGACGGGGATCTATGGCTACACCTTC. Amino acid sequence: CASSPGGRTGIYGYTF.

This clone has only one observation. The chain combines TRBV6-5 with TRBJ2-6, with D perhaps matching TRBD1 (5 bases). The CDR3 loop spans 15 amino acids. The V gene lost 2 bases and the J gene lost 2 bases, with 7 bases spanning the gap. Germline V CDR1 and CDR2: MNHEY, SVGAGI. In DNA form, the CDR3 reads TGTGCCAGCAGTTACGGGGCGCCTGGGGCCAACGTCCTGACTTTC. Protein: CASSYGAPGANVLTF.

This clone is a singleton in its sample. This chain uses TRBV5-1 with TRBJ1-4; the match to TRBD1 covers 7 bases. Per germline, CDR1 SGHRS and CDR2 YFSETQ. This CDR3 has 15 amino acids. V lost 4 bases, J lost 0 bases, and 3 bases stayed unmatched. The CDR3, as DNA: TGCGCCAGCAGCCTGACAGGGACAACTAATGAAAAACTGTTTTTT. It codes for CASSLTGTTNEKLFF.

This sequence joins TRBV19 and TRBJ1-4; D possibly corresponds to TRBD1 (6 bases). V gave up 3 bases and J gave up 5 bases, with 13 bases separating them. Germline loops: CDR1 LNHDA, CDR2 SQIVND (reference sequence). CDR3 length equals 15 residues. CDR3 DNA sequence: TGTGCCAGTAGTATGGGGACCACAGGGAATGAAAAACTGTTTTTT. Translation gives CASSMGTTGNEKLFF.

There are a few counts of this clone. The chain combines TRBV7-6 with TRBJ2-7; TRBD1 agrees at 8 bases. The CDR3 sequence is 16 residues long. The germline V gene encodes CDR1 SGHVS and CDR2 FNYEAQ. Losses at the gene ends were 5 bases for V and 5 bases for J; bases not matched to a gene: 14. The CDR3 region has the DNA TGTGCCAGCAGCGAGGACCCGGGACAGGCATTCCACGAGCAGTACTTC. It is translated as CASSEDPGQAFHEQYF.

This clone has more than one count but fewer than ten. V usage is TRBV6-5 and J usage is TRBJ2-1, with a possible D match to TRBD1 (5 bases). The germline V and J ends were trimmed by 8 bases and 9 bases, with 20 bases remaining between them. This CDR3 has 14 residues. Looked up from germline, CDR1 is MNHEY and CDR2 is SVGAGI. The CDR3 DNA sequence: TGTGCCAGCCAAGCACAGGTTACGCTGAGTGAGCAGTTCTTC. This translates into CASQAQVTLSEQFF.

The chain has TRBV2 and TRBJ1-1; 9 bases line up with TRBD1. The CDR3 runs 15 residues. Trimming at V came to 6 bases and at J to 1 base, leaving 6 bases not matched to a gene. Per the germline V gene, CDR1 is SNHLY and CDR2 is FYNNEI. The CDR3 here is CASSKDRGANTEAFF. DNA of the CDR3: TGTGCCAGCAGCAAAGACAGGGGGGCGAACACTGAAGCTTTCTTT.

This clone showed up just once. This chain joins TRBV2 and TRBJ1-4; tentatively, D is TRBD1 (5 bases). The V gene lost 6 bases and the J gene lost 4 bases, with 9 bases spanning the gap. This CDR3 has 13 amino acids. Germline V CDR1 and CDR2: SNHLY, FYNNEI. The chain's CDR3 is CASRWGSNEKLFF. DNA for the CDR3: TGTGCCAGCAGATGGGGCAGTAATGAAAAACTGTTTTTT.

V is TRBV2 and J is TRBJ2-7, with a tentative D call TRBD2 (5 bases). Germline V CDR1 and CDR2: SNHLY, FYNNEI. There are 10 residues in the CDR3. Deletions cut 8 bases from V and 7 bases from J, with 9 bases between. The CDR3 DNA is TGTGCCAGCTTCGAGCGGGAGCAGTACTTC. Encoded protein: CASFEREQYF.

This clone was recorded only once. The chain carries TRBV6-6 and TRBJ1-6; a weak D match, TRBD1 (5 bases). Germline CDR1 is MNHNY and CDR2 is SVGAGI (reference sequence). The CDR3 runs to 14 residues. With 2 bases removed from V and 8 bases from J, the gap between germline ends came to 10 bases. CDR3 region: CASSYMWGDSPLHF. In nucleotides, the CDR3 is TGTGCCAGCAGTTACATGTGGGGGGATTCACCCCTCCACTTT.

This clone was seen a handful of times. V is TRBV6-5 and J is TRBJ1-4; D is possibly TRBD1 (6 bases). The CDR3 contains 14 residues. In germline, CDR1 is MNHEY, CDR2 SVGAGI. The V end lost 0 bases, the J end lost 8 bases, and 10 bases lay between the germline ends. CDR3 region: CASSYSQGTEKLFF. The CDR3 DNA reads TGTGCCAGCAGTTACTCACAGGGTACCGAAAAACTGTTTTTT.

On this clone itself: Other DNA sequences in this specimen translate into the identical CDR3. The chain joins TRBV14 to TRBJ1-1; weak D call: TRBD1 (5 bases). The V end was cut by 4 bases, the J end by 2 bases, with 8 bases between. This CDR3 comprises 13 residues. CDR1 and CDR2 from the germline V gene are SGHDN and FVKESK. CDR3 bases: TGTGCCAGCAGCCCGCAGGGAAACACTGAAGCTTTCTTT. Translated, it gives CASSPQGNTEAFF.